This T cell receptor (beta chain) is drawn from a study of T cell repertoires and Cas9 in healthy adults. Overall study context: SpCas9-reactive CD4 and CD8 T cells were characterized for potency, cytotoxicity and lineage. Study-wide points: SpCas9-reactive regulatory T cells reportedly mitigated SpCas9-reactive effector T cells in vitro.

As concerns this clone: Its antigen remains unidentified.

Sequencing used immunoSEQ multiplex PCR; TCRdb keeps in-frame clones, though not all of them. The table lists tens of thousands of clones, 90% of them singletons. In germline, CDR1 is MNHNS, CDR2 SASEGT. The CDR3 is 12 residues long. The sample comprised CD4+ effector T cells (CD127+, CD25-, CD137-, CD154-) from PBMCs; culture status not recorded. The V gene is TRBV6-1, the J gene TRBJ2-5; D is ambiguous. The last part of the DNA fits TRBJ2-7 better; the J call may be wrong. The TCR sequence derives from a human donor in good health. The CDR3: CASSMLSYEQYF. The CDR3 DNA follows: TGTGCCAGCAGTATGCTCTCCTACGAGCAGTACTTC.